The next 14 T cell receptor beta chains were all read from a single sample in a study of blood T cell repertoires in COVID-19 (dated by TCRdb to the early 2020s). Library creation used the immunoSEQ multiplex PCR assay. Imported from immuneACCESS, the table was reduced by TCRdb to in-frame sequences with V and J called. These copies leave out some clones; in studies compared against another copy, an unresolved V gene accounts for under half, and the cause of the remainder is not known. This sample lists approximately 110,000 clones; about 85% were detected once. The ten most abundant clones make up under 2% of the sample. Sequenced sample: peripheral blood. These receptors were collected from a man aged 45-65 years with acute or convalescent COVID-19.

This clone was seen once. This sequence joins TRBV12-3 or TRBV12-4 and TRBJ1-2; D is uncertain. V shed 1 base and J shed 5 bases, with 5 bases lying between them. The CDR3 consists of 12 residues. CDR3 sequence reads: CASSLDLYGYTF. Here the CDR3 DNA reads TGTGCCAGCAGTTTAGATCTTTATGGCTACACCTTC.

This rearrangement joins TRBV6-5 to TRBJ2-6; D gene ambiguous. The CDR3 loop spans 16 amino acids. The V gene lost 3 bases and the J gene lost 0 bases, with 9 bases spanning the gap. CDR1 MNHEY and CDR2 SVGAGI come from the germline V gene. This chain's CDR3 is CASSYSIGSGANVLTF. The CDR3 DNA reads as TGTGCCAGCAGTTATTCGATCGGCTCTGGGGCCAACGTCCTGACTTTC.

The V gene is TRBV7-3, the J gene TRBJ1-1; unclear D gene. Trimming removed 1 base at V and 3 bases at J, with 6 bases between. The CDR3 is 13 amino acids. The germline gives CDR1 SGHTA, CDR2 FQGTGA. The CDR3 DNA follows: TGTGCCAGCAGCTTAATCCGGGACACTGAAGCTTTCTTT. This codes for CASSLIRDTEAFF.

This chain joins TRBV5-5 and TRBJ2-7; 10 positions match TRBD1. The germline CDR1 and CDR2 sequences are SGHKS and YYEKEE (reference sequence). The CDR3 runs to 14 residues. The junction had 6 bases not matched to a gene; V was cut back by 4 bases and J by 5 bases. The CDR3 DNA reads as TGTGCCAGCAGCCCGGGACAGGGGCGGAACGAGCAGTACTTC. Its protein product is CASSPGQGRNEQYF.

The chain is built from TRBV6-2 or TRBV6-3 and TRBJ1-1, with 7 positions matching TRBD1. CDR1 and CDR2 (germline): MNHEY, SVGEGT. The V and J ends lost 2 bases and 0 bases, in that order; junction bases with no gene match: 9. The CDR3 has 17 residues. CDR3 sequence reads: CASSYPLQGRMNTEAFF. DNA of the CDR3: TGTGCCAGCAGTTACCCGTTACAGGGGCGGATGAACACTGAAGCTTTCTTT.

The chain joins TRBV6-5 to TRBJ1-2; the D gene is possibly TRBD1 (5 bases). Between the trimmed V and J ends, which lost 6 bases and 4 bases, there was a span of 12 bases. Germline CDR1 reads MNHEY; CDR2 reads SVGAGI. This CDR3 has 13 amino acids. This CDR3 is CASRDTGFYGYTF. DNA for the CDR3: TGTGCCAGCAGGGACACGGGTTTCTATGGCTACACCTTC.

CDR3 in DNA: TGTGCCAGCAGCCAAGAGAGACACTTAAACACTGAAGCTTTCTTT. It codes for CASSQERHLNTEAFF. This rearrangement joins TRBV4-2 to TRBJ1-1; D gene unclear. Deletions cut 0 bases from V and 2 bases from J, with 10 bases between. Germline CDR1 LGHNA, CDR2 YNFKEQ. This CDR3 has 15 residues.

The chain combines TRBV11-1 with TRBJ1-1; D is perhaps TRBD1 (6 bases). The CDR3 covers 14 residues. CDR1 SGHAT and CDR2 FQDESV come from the germline V gene (reference sequence). Deletions cut 1 base from V and 5 bases from J, with 11 bases between. The CDR3 loop reads CASSLDRAGTEAFF. The CDR3 DNA reads as TGTGCCAGCAGCTTAGACAGGGCGGGTACTGAAGCTTTCTTT. The full variable domain, with the rest looked up from reference TRBV11-1 and TRBJ1-1, is EAEVAQSPRYKITEKSQAVAFWCDPISGHATLYWYRQILGQGPELLVQFQDESVVDDSQLPKDRFSAERLKGVDSTLKIQPAELGDSAMYLCASSLDRAGTEAFFGQGTRLTVV.

This clone was recorded only once. The V gene is TRBV10-3, the J gene TRBJ1-5, with TRBD1 as a possible D gene (6 bases). The germline gives CDR1 ENHRY, CDR2 SYGVKD. The CDR3 runs 15 residues. Deletions cut 6 bases from V and 0 bases from J, with 12 bases between. This CDR3 reads CAISPGTTSNQPQHF. CDR3 DNA: TGTGCCATCAGCCCCGGGACAACTAGCAATCAGCCCCAGCATTTT.

The V call is TRBV4-1, the J call TRBJ2-5, with D unresolved. Germline V gene data show CDR1 as MGHRA and CDR2 as YSYEKL. Trimming took 2 bases from V and 1 from J, leaving 8 bases between them. The CDR3 has 14 residues. CDR3 sequence (DNA): TGCGCCAGCAGCCAAACTCAATTCCAAGAGACCCAGTACTTC. Translating it yields CASSQTQFQETQYF.

V and J are TRBV6-5 and TRBJ2-7; 8 nucleotides align to TRBD1. Germline trimming cut 10 bases from V and 3 bases from J; bases unmatched to any gene: 5. The CDR3 has 12 residues. From germline, CDR1 is MNHEY and CDR2 SVGAGI. CDR3 region: CAISGTGYEQYV. The CDR3 bases are TGTGCCATCTCCGGGACAGGCTACGAGCAGTACGTC.

The chain uses TRBV11-2 and TRBJ1-3, with 8 bases lining up with TRBD1. CDR1 and CDR2 from the germline V gene are SGHAT and FQNNGV. Trimming removed 0 bases from V and 2 bases from J; junction bases left unmatched: 6. The CDR3 sequence is 17 residues long. CDR3 bases: TGTGCCAGCAGCTTAGACCTTCGCAGGGGGCCTGGAAACACCATATATTTT. Translated: CASSLDLRRGPGNTIYF. The full variable domain, its missing parts supplied by reference TRBV11-2 and TRBJ1-3, is EAGVAQSPRYKIIEKRQSVAFWCNPISGHATLYWYQQILGQGPKLLIQFQNNGVVDDSQLPKDRFSAERLKGVDSTLKIQPAKLEDSAVYLCASSLDLRRGPGNTIYFGEGSWLTVV.

Only a few counts were recorded for this clone. This chain connects TRBV5-6 to TRBJ2-7, with a tentative D call TRBD1 (6 bases). The V gene lost 0 bases and the J gene lost 3 bases, with 7 bases spanning the gap. Per germline, CDR1 SGHDT and CDR2 YYEEEE. The CDR3 has 13 residues. The DNA for the CDR3 is TGTGCCAGCAGCTTGGTGGACAGCTACGAGCAGTACTTC. Its protein product is CASSLVDSYEQYF.

V is TRBV6-5 and J is TRBJ2-2; TRBD1 agrees at 9 bases. Germline CDR1 reads MNHEY; CDR2 reads SVGAGI. The CDR3 runs 15 residues. V lost 8 bases to trimming and J lost 7 bases; unmatched junction nucleotides: 11. The CDR3, as DNA: TGTGCCAGCTACCCGGACACAGGGGGCTTCGGGGAGCTGTTTTTT. The encoded protein is CASYPDTGGFGELFF.